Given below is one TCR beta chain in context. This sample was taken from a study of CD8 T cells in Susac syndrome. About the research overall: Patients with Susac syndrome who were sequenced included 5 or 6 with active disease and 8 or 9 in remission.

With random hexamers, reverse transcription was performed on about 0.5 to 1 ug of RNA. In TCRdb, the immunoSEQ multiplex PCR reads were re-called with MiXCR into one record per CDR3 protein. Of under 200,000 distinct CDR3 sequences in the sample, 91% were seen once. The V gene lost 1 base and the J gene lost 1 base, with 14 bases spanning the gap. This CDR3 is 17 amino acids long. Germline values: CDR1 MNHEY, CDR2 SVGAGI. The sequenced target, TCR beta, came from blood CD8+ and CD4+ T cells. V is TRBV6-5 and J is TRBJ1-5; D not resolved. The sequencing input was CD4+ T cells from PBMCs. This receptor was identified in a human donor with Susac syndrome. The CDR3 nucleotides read TGTGCCAGCAGTTACTACCCCCCGGGGAGCAGCAATCAGCCCCAGCATTTT. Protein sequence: CASSYYPPGSSNQPQHF.